These T cell receptor beta chains were read from a single sample in a study of control samples from healthy donors and cancer patients. Libraries were prepared by immunoSEQ multiplex PCR; TCRdb keeps only in-frame clonotypes and omits some of them. In the table there are 170,000 or so clones, around 96% of which are singletons. Specimen: blood. Every receptor here comes from a woman aged 40-49 years in good health. The CDR3 runs from the conserved cysteine through the conserved F or W. D genes are given only for firm matches. Size is omitted from some rows. Given values are once, few, many or a class for expanded clones.

size: once; J: TRBJ2-5; D: -; V: TRBV11-2; length: 13; CDR3: CASSSQSRETQYF; DNA: TGTGCCAGCAGCTCCCAAAGTCGAGAGACCCAGTACTTC
size: -; J: TRBJ1-1; D: -; V: TRBV29-1; length: 13; CDR3: CSVARTEYTEAFF; DNA: TGCAGCGTTGCACGGACGGAGTACACTGAAGCTTTCTTT
size: -; J: TRBJ2-2; D: -; V: TRBV4-3; length: 14; CDR3: CASSQDTAAGELFF; DNA: TGCGCCAGCAGCCAAGATACGGCCGCCGGGGAGCTGTTTTTT
size: -; J: TRBJ1-4; D: -; V: TRBV5-1; length: 14; CDR3: CASSYQGPNEKLFF; DNA: TGCGCCAGCAGCTATCAGGGACCTAATGAAAAACTGTTTTTT
size: few; J: TRBJ1-1; D: -; V: TRBV3-1/TRBV3-2; length: 14; CDR3: CASSPSAMNTEAFF; DNA: TGTGCCAGCAGCCCCTCGGCGATGAACACTGAAGCTTTCTTT
size: -; J: TRBJ2-2; D: -; V: TRBV19; length: 11; CDR3: CASTRSGELFF; DNA: TGTGCCAGTACGCGGTCCGGGGAGCTGTTTTTT
size: -; J: TRBJ1-3; D: TRBD1; V: TRBV5-1; length: 15; CDR3: CASSLPGGVGNTIYF; DNA: TGCGCCAGCAGCTTACCAGGGGGCGTGGGAAACACCATATATTTT
size: -; J: TRBJ2-7; D: TRBD2; V: TRBV10-3; length: 14; CDR3: CAAWTSGGCHEQYF; DNA: TGTGCCGCCTGGACTAGCGGGGGGTGCCACGAGCAGTACTTC
size: -; J: TRBJ2-3; D: TRBD2; V: TRBV7-9; length: 18; CDR3: CASSLGPRLAGVYAPQYF; DNA: TGTGCCAGCAGCTTAGGACCGAGACTAGCGGGAGTTTACGCTCCGCAGTATTTT
size: -; J: TRBJ2-2; D: TRBD2; V: TRBV5-1; length: 16; CDR3: CASSPIAGEYTGELFF; DNA: TGCGCCAGCAGCCCCATAGCGGGGGAGTACACCGGGGAGCTGTTTTTT
size: -; J: TRBJ1-2; D: -; V: TRBV18; length: 15; CDR3: CASSPPTPGAYGYTF; DNA: TGTGCCAGCTCACCACCAACACCGGGCGCTTATGGCTACACCTTC
size: -; J: TRBJ2-7; D: TRBD1; V: TRBV7-2; length: 16; CDR3: CASSLGRGLYSYEQYF; DNA: TGTGCCAGCAGCTTAGGTAGGGGGCTCTACTCCTACGAGCAGTACTTC
size: -; J: TRBJ2-3; D: -; V: TRBV11-3; length: 13; CDR3: CASSGQSTDTQYF; DNA: TGTGCCAGCAGCGGTCAGAGCACAGATACGCAGTATTTT
size: -; J: TRBJ2-7; D: -; V: TRBV7-9; length: 13; CDR3: CASSLGGLDEQYF; DNA: TGTGCCAGCAGCTTAGGAGGGCTCGACGAGCAGTACTTC
size: -; J: TRBJ2-7; D: -; V: TRBV5-1; length: 13; CDR3: CASSYPGAYEQYF; DNA: TGCGCCAGCAGCTACCCCGGGGCCTACGAGCAGTACTTC
size: -; J: TRBJ2-1; D: TRBD2; V: TRBV2; length: 19; CDR3: CASSAKPGTSGPNYNEQFF; DNA: TGTGCCAGCAGTGCGAAGCCTGGGACTAGCGGGCCTAACTACAATGAGCAGTTCTTC
size: -; J: TRBJ2-7; D: TRBD1; V: TRBV2; length: 15; CDR3: CASVTTGAYSYEQYF; DNA: TGTGCCAGCGTTACCACAGGGGCTTACTCCTACGAGCAGTACTTC